The T cell receptor (beta chain) under discussion was sequenced for a study of vaccination effects on CD4 cells after COVID-19. Study summary: Sampling of a few convalescent patients occurred early (day +14) and late post-vaccination. The second dose preceded post-vaccine samples by a median of 72 days. General study points: Marked clonal contraction of infection- and vaccine-induced clones was seen late after vaccination.

Note on this clone: Antigen specificity is unknown.

Prior to sequencing, the ViraFEST assay stimulated PBMC with viral peptide pools, which expanded the antigen-specific CD4+ T cells. A roughly 11-day culture period preceded the isolation of CD4+ T cells. A PCR test confirmed that the person had SARS-CoV-2 infection between March and December 2020. Two doses of BNT162b2 or mRNA-1273 vaccine were administered to participants. Generated by immunoSEQ multiplex PCR, the TCRdb table keeps only in-frame clones and is missing some. The sample comprises about 14,000 clones, about three quarters of which are singletons, and 29% rests with the top ten. CDR1 and CDR2 (germline): SGHTA, FQGTGA. This CDR3 has 16 amino acids. V was pared by 1 base and J by 1 base, with 3 bases of the junction left unmatched.

Source: CD4+ T cells from PBMCs cultured with HCoV-NL63 spike peptides, taken after COVID-19 vaccination. This clonotype originated in a human donor who had a prior SARS-CoV-2 infection. The chain combines TRBV7-3 with TRBJ2-2; TRBD2 agrees at 7 bases. The CDR3 is CASSLNGGGNTGELFF. The CDR3 bases are TGTGCCAGCAGCTTAAACGGCGGGGGGAACACCGGGGAGCTGTTTTTT.